This is a list of T cell receptor beta chains from one sample in a study of regulatory T cells in long-lasting Graves disease. TCRdb independently ran MiXCR on the multiplex PCR reads; one entry per CDR3 protein. The sample has about 520,000 distinct CDR3 sequences, about 11% seen once. This sample also appeared in a second study, on T cells in Graves' hyperthyroidism and ophthalmopathy.

The input for sequencing was peripheral blood mononuclear cells (PBMCs), taken at new diagnosis, from a patient treated with antithyroid drugs. These receptor sequences come from a woman aged 25-40 years with Graves disease. Each CDR3 is given with its conserved first and last residue. A D gene is named only where the DNA matches it firmly. Clone size is given for some rows only: seen once, a few or many times, or a class if the clone is expanded.

NA,TRBJ1-1,TRBV3-1,many,CASSQVHFGRNTEAFF,TGTGCCAGCAGCCAAGTTCATTTCGGACGGAACACTGAAGCTTTCTTT
TRBD1,TRBJ2-7,TRBV28,many,CASSETGVREQYF,TGTGCCAGCAGTGAAACAGGGGTTCGCGAGCAGTACTTC
NA,TRBJ2-7,TRBV20-1,NA,CSASPGLPTYEQYF,TGCAGTGCTAGTCCGGGACTGCCAACCTACGAGCAGTACTTC
NA,TRBJ2-3,TRBV6-5,many,CASSYSSGGGSTDTQYF,TGTGCCAGCAGTTACTCGTCGGGTGGGGGTAGCACAGATACGCAGTATTTT
TRBD1,TRBJ2-3,TRBV7-2,few,CASSAGDSPDTQYF,TGTGCCAGCAGCGCCGGGGACAGCCCAGATACGCAGTATTTT
TRBD2,TRBJ2-1,TRBV11-3,many,CASSFLAGRYNEQFF,TGTGCCAGCAGCTTCCTAGCGGGACGATACAATGAGCAGTTCTTC
NA,TRBJ2-7,TRBV10-3,NA,CAISEYGGEQYF,TGTGCCATCAGTGAGTACGGAGGGGAGCAGTACTTC
NA,TRBJ1-5,TRBV29-1,many,CSVETEQGQPQHF,TGCAGCGTGGAAACAGAGCAGGGTCAGCCCCAGCATTTT
NA,TRBJ1-1,TRBV11-3,many,CASSLTGIGVRNTEAFF,TGTGCCAGCAGCCTAACAGGGATAGGGGTACGGAACACTGAAGCTTTCTTT
NA,TRBJ2-7,TRBV20-1,many,CSARPRGEGKQYF,TGCAGTGCTAGACCCCGAGGGGAAGGCAAGCAGTACTTC
NA,TRBJ2-7,TRBV7-2,many,CASSLNRAYEQYF,TGTGCCAGCAGCTTAAACAGGGCCTACGAGCAGTACTTC
NA,TRBJ2-2,TRBV7-2,few,CASSLGAPDTGELFF,TGTGCCAGCAGCTTGGGGGCACCGGACACCGGGGAGCTGTTTTTT
TRBD1,TRBJ2-5,TRBV20-1,many,CSAPDRGQETQYF,TGCAGTGCCCCTGACAGGGGCCAAGAGACCCAGTACTTC
NA,TRBJ1-1,TRBV2,many,CASNRVTEAFF,TGTGCCAGCAATAGGGTCACTGAAGCTTTCTTT
TRBD2,TRBJ2-5,TRBV3-1,many,CASTALASETQYF,TGTGCCAGCACCGCACTAGCGTCGGAGACCCAGTACTTC
NA,TRBJ1-3,TRBV6-2/TRBV6-3,NA,CASSDGRNSGNTIFF,TGTGCCAGCAGTGACGGACGGAACTCTGGAAACACCATATTTTTT
NA,TRBJ2-5,TRBV20-1,NA,CSAMRGGETQYF,TGCAGTGCTATGCGGGGTGGGGAGACCCAGTACTTC
TRBD1,TRBJ1-2,TRBV12-3/TRBV12-4,NA,CASSPWDRGNYGYTF,TGTGCCAGCAGCCCGTGGGACAGGGGTAACTATGGCTACACCTTC
NA,TRBJ1-1,TRBV27,many,CASSRTRNTEAFF,TGCGCCAGCAGTCGAACGAGGAACACTGAAGCTTTCTTT
TRBD2,TRBJ2-3,TRBV19,many,CASTEREVDTQYF,TGTGCCAGTACGGAGCGGGAGGTGGATACGCAGTATTTT
NA,TRBJ1-5,TRBV20-1,many,CSARDRGLSTDSNQPQHF,TGCAGTGCTAGAGATAGAGGGTTGTCGACAGATAGCAATCAGCCCCAGCATTTT
NA,TRBJ1-1,TRBV28,few,CASSVQNLNTEAFF,TGTGCCAGCAGCGTACAGAATCTGAACACTGAAGCTTTCTTT
TRBD2,TRBJ2-5,TRBV6-1,many,CASSGAGVGQETQYF,TGTGCCAGCAGTGGAGCGGGAGTCGGGCAAGAGACCCAGTACTTC
TRBD2,TRBJ2-3,TRBV6-5,NA,CASRLLAGEDTQYF,TGTGCCAGCAGGTTACTAGCGGGAGAAGATACGCAGTATTTT
NA,TRBJ2-5,TRBV7-2,many,CASSSFGGQETQYF,TGTGCCAGCAGCTCCTTTGGGGGTCAAGAGACCCAGTACTTC
TRBD1,TRBJ2-1,TRBV18,many,CASSPKQGLLWVEQFF,TGTGCCAGCTCACCTAAACAGGGGCTACTATGGGTTGAGCAGTTCTTC
NA,TRBJ1-3,TRBV28,many,CASSLVAGNTIYF,TGTGCCAGCAGTTTGGTAGCTGGAAACACCATATATTTT
TRBD1,TRBJ1-6,TRBV6-5,few,CASSYDRGTSPLHF,TGTGCCAGCAGTTATGACAGGGGGACATCACCCCTCCACTTT
NA,TRBJ2-7,TRBV19,NA,CASSRMGHVEQYF,TGTGCCAGTAGTCGCATGGGACATGTCGAGCAGTACTTC
NA,TRBJ1-2,TRBV6-5,many,CASSYSRQAPYGYTF,TGTGCCAGCAGTTACTCTCGACAGGCGCCCTATGGCTACACCTTC
NA,TRBJ2-5,TRBV10-3,NA,CAISEDNQETQYF,TGTGCCATCAGTGAGGACAACCAAGAGACCCAGTACTTC
NA,TRBJ1-2,TRBV18,NA,CASSPNDQEPYGYTF,TGTGCCAGCTCACCAAATGACCAAGAACCCTATGGCTACACCTTC
NA,TRBJ2-7,TRBV11-2,many,CASSLTAGLGEQYF,TGTGCCAGCAGCCTCACGGCAGGGCTTGGGGAGCAGTACTTC
NA,TRBJ1-2,TRBV6-1,NA,CASTNPGQYYGYTF,TGTGCCAGCACCAACCCGGGGCAGTACTATGGCTACACCTTC
NA,TRBJ2-5,TRBV5-1,few,CATTGAGEETQYF,TGCGCCACAACAGGGGCGGGAGAAGAGACCCAGTACTTC
NA,TRBJ2-1,TRBV7-2,NA,CASSSYTDASEQFF,TGTGCCAGCAGCTCATATACGGACGCCTCAGAGCAGTTCTTC
NA,TRBJ1-1,TRBV12-5,NA,CASGLLLARNTEAFF,TGTGCTAGTGGTTTGCTTCTCGCGAGGAACACTGAAGCTTTCTTT
TRBD2,TRBJ2-1,TRBV7-9,many,CASSPWGPAGVHNEQFF,TGTGCCAGCAGCCCTTGGGGTCCAGCGGGAGTCCACAATGAGCAGTTCTTC
NA,TRBJ1-4,TRBV29-1,NA,CSVATPLLGEKLFF,TGCAGCGTTGCGACACCACTACTAGGGGAAAAACTGTTTTTT
TRBD1,TRBJ2-7,TRBV12-3/TRBV12-4,many,CASSLHRGLYEQYF,TGTGCCAGCAGTTTGCACAGGGGGCTTTACGAGCAGTACTTC
TRBD1,TRBJ1-2,TRBV28,many,CASSLIGGSLNYGYTF,TGTGCCAGCAGTTTGATAGGGGGCAGCCTTAACTATGGCTACACCTTC
NA,TRBJ2-7,TRBV28,many,CASRPTGHEQYF,TGTGCCAGCAGACCAACAGGGCACGAGCAGTACTTC
NA,TRBJ2-4,TRBV29-1,NA,CSVRDRLAKNIQYF,TGCAGCGTAAGAGACAGGCTAGCCAAAAACATTCAGTACTTC
TRBD1,TRBJ1-1,TRBV7-9,few,CASSTETITGEQLVWGTEAFF,TGTGCCAGCAGCACGGAGACCATTACAGGGGAACAATTGGTTTGGGGGACTGAAGCTTTCTTT
TRBD2,TRBJ2-2,TRBV15,many,CATSSGENTGELFF,TGTGCCACCAGTAGCGGGGAGAACACCGGGGAGCTGTTTTTT
NA,TRBJ1-1,TRBV5-4,NA,CASSPQQSYPEAFF,TGTGCCAGCAGCCCGCAACAAAGCTACCCTGAAGCTTTCTTT